The 4 T cell receptor beta chains presented below share a single source sample, sequenced in a study of a mutant IDH1 vaccine in newly diagnosed glioma. Described time point: week 11, during vaccination. The vaccine gave 300 ug of a 20-mer mutant IDH1 peptide subcutaneously per dose. Assay: immunoSEQ multiplex PCR; the TCRdb copy retains only in-frame clones and omits some. The sample records more than 50,000 clones, 70% to 90% being singletons. These receptors' antigens are unknown. The specimen was PBMCs, collected from a glioma patient whose treatment included an IDH1 peptide vaccine. The receptor set was obtained from a man aged 35-49 years with glioma.

The chain links TRBV7-2 to TRBJ2-3; 7 nucleotides align to TRBD2. The CDR3 sequence is 15 residues long. The ends lost 0 bases at V and 2 bases at J; junction bases unmatched: 2. Germline V gene data show CDR1 as SGHTA and CDR2 as FQGNSA. The CDR3 reads CASSLAAGDTDTQYF. In nucleotides, the CDR3 is TGTGCCAGCAGCTTAGCGGCGGGGGACACAGATACGCAGTATTTT.

This chain connects TRBV10-3 to TRBJ1-2; 10 positions agree with TRBD1. Per the germline V gene, CDR1 is ENHRY and CDR2 is SYGVKD. The CDR3 has 15 residues. Trimming took 6 bases from V and 9 from J; bases not matched to a gene: 13. The CDR3 here is CAIRDSGGQGNRYTF. CDR3 nucleotides: TGTGCCATCAGGGACTCCGGGGGACAGGGGAATCGCTACACCTTC.

V is TRBV29-1 and J is TRBJ2-1; weak D call: TRBD1 (6 bases). The V end was cut by 7 bases, the J end by 10 bases, with 20 bases between. CDR1 and CDR2 (germline): SQVTM, ANQGSEA. The CDR3 has 13 amino acids. CDR3 amino acids: CSANLAGAGEQFF. CDR3 in DNA: TGCAGCGCTAACCTGGCAGGGGCTGGAGAGCAGTTCTTC.

The chain uses TRBV7-6 and TRBJ2-3, with 7 bases that match TRBD2. The CDR3 is 16 residues long. Germline V gene lookup returns CDR1 SGHVS and CDR2 FNYEAQ. Trimming removed 2 bases from V and 1 base from J; junction bases left unmatched: 6. This CDR3 is CASSLIRGEGTDTQYF. CDR3 nucleotide sequence: TGTGCCAGCAGCTTAATTCGGGGGGAAGGCACAGATACGCAGTATTTT. The full variable domain, rest sourced from reference TRBV7-6 and TRBJ2-3, is GAGVSQSPRYKVTKRGQDVALRCDPISGHVSLYWYRQALGQGPEFLTYFNYEAQQDKSGLPNDRFSAERPEGSISTLTIQRTEQRDSAMYRCASSLIRGEGTDTQYFGPGTRLTVL.